This T cell receptor (beta chain) was obtained from a study of blood T cell repertoires in COVID-19. Across the study: The United States, Italy and Spain were the sources of the acute and convalescent COVID-19 samples.

Profiling relied on immunoSEQ multiplex PCR, and the TCRdb table lists in-frame clones only, not all of them. The sample has around 250,000 clones; 89% are singletons. The sample consisted of peripheral blood. This clonotype was obtained from a woman in her thirties or forties who had recovered from COVID-19.

This CDR3 is CASSAGQYLPQHF. DNA for the CDR3: TGTGCCAGCAGCGCCGGACAGTACCTGCCCCAGCATTTT. The J gene is TRBJ1-5, the V gene TRBV7-2; D may be TRBD1 (6 bases). Between the trimmed V and J ends, which lost 5 bases and 9 bases, there was a span of 14 bases. The CDR3 extends over 13 amino acids. CDR1 and CDR2 (germline): SGHTA, FQGNSA.